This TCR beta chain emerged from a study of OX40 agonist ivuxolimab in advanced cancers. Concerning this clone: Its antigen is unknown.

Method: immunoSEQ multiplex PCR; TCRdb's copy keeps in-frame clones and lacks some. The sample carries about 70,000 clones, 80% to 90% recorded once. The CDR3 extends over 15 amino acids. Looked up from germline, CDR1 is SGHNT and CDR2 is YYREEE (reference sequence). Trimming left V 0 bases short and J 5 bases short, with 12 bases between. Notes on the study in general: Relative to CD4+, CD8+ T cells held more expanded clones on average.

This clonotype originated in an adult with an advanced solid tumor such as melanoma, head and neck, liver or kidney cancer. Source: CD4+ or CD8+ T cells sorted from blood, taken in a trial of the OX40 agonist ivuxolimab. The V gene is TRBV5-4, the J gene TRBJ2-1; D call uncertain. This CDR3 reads CASSLDGSRNNEQFF. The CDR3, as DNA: TGTGCCAGCAGCTTGGACGGCTCGAGAAACAATGAGCAGTTCTTC.